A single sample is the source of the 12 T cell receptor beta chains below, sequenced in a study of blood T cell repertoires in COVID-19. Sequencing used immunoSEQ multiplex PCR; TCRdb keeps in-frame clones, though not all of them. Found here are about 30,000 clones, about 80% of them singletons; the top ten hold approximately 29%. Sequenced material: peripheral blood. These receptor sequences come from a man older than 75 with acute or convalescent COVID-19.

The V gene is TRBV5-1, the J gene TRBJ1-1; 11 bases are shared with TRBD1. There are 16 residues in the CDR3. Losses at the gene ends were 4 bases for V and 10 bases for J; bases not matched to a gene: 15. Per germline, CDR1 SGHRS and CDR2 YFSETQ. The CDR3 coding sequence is TGCGCCAGCAGCCCAGCCCCGGGACAGGGGGATCTGGGAGCTTTCTTT. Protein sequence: CASSPAPGQGDLGAFF.

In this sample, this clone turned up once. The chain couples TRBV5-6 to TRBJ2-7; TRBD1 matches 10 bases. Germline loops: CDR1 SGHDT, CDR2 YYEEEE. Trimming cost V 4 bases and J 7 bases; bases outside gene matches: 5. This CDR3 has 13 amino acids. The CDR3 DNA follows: TGTGCCAGCAGCCAAGGGACAGGGGATGAGCAGTACTTC. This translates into CASSQGTGDEQYF. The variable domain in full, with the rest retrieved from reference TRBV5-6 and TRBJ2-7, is DAGVTQSPTHLIKTRGQQVTLRCSPKSGHDTVSWYQQALGQGPQFIFQYYEEEERQRGNFPDRFSGHQFPNYSSELNVNALLLGDSALYLCASSQGTGDEQYFGPGTRLTVT.

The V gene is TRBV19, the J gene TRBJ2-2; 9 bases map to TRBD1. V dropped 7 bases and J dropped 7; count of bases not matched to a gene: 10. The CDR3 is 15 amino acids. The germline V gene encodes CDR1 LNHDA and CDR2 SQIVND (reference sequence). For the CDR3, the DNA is TGTGCCAGTATCCCCCGGACAGGGGACTTCGGGGAGCTGTTTTTT. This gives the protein CASIPRTGDFGELFF. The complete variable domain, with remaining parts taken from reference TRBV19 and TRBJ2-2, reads DGGITQSPKYLFRKEGQNVTLSCEQNLNHDAMYWYRQDPGQGLRLIYYSQIVNDFQKGDIAEGYSVSREKKESFPLTVTSAQKNPTAFYLCASIPRTGDFGELFFGEGSRLTVL.

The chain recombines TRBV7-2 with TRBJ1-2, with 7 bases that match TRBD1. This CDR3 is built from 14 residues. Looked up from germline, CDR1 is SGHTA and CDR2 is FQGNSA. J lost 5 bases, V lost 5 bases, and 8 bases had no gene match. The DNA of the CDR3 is TGTGCCAGCAGCGCCTTACAGGGGCCTTATGGCTACACCTTC. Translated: CASSALQGPYGYTF.

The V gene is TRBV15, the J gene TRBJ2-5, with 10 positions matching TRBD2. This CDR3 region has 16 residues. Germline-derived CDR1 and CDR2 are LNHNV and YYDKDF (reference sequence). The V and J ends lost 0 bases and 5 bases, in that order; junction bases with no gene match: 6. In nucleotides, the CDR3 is TGTGCCACCAGCAGAGATAGGCTAGCGGGAGTTGAGACCCAGTACTTC. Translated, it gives CATSRDRLAGVETQYF.

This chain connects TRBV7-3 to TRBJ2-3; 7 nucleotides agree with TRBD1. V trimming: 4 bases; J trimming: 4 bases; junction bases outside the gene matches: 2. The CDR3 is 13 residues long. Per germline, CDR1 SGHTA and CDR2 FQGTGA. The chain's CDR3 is CASSSTGSDTQYF. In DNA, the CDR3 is TGTGCCAGCAGCTCGACAGGGTCAGATACGCAGTATTTT.

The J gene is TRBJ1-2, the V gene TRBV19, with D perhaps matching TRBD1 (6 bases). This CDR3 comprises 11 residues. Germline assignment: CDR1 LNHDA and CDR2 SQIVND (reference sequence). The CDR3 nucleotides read TGTGCTTCTGCAGGGGCCGGAGGCTACACCTTC. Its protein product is CASAGAGGYTF.

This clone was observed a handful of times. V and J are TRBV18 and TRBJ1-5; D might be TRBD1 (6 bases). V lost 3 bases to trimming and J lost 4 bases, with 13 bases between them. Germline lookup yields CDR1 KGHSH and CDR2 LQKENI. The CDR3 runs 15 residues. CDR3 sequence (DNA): TGTGCCAGCTCACCGCCGGGACAACTGAATCAGCCCCAGCATTTT. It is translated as CASSPPGQLNQPQHF. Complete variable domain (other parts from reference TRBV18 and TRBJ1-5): NAGVMQNPRHLVRRRGQEARLRCSPMKGHSHVYWYRQLPEEGLKFMVYLQKENIIDESGMPKERFSAEFPKEGPSILRIQQVVRGDSAAYFCASSPPGQLNQPQHFGDGTRLSIL.

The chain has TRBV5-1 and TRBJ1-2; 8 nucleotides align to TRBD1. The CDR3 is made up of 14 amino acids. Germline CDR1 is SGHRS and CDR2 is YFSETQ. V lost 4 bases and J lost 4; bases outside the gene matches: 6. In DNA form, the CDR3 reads TGCGCCAGCAGCGTAGGACAGGGAGGCTATGGCTACACCTTC. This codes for CASSVGQGGYGYTF.

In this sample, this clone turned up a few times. In DNA form, the CDR3 reads TGTGCCAGCAGTTGGCGGGATAAGCAGTTCTTC. Protein product: CASSWRDKQFF. This rearrangement joins TRBV6-5 to TRBJ2-1; weak D call: TRBD2 (6 bases). Germline V gene data show CDR1 as MNHEY and CDR2 as SVGAGI. This CDR3 comprises 11 residues. Trimming shortened V by 4 bases and J by 11 bases, and 9 bases separated the two germline ends.

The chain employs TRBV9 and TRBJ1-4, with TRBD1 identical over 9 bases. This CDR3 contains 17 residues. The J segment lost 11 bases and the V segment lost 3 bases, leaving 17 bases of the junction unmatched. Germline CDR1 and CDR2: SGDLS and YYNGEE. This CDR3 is CASSDQQGATRRGKLFF. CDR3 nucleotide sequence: TGTGCCAGCAGCGACCAACAGGGGGCGACACGAAGGGGGAAACTGTTTTTT.

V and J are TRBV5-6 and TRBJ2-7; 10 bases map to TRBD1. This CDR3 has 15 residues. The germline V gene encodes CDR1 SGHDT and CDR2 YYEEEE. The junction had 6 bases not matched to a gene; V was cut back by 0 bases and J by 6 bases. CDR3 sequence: CASSLEGQGRLEQYF. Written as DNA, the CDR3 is TGTGCCAGCAGCTTGGAGGGACAGGGGCGGCTCGAGCAGTACTTC.